This T cell receptor (beta chain) was profiled in a study of blood T cells in healthy people across ages. Note on this clonotype: The target antigen is unknown.

Per sample, a minimum of 7 million PBMCs were isolated. CDR1 is SGHTA and CDR2 is FQGNSA in the germline V gene. The ends were cut back, 0 bases at V and 4 bases at J, with 11 bases in the middle. The CDR3 covers 15 residues. Study observations and caveats: Older individuals had lower TCR beta diversity per million T cells (the decline was roughly linear). In these data, TCR beta diversity tracked strongly with naive T cell percentage. Higher diversity and more naive CD4+ cells were features of long-lived donors, compared to aged donors.

Next came a second PCR, run for 7 to 11 cycles, which used a sample-barcoded 5' primer along with a J-beta primer mix. TCRdb fed the 5' RACE reads into MiXCR, producing one record per CDR3 protein. This sample has some 1,500,000 distinct CDR3 sequences, with about 42% found just once. Sequenced: blood. The receptor was derived from a young woman in good health. The rearrangement uses TRBV7-2 and TRBJ2-3; D uncertain. CDR3 protein: CASSLAVLGSDTQYF. The CDR3 nucleotides are TGTGCCAGCAGCTTAGCGGTCCTGGGGTCAGATACGCAGTATTTT.